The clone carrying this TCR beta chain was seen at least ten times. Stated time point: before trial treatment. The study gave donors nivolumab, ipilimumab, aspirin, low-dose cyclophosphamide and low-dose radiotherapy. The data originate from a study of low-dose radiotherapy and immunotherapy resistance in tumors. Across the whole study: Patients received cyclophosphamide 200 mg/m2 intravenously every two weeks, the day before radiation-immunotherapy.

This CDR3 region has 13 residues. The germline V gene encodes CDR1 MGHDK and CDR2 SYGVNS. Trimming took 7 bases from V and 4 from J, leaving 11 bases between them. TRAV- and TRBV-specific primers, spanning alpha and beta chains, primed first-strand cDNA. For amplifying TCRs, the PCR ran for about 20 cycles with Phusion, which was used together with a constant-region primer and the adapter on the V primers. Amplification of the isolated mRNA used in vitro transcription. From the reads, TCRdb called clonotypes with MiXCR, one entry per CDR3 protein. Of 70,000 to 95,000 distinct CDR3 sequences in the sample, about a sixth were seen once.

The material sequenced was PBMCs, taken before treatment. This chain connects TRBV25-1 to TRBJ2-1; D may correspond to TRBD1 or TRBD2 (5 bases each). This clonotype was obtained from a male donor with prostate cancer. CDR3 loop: CASKGEGYNEQFF. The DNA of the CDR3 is TGTGCCAGCAAGGGTGAGGGGTACAATGAGCAGTTCTTC.